This T cell receptor (beta chain) was captured in a study of blood T cell repertoires in COVID-19. This clone appeared a few times. TCRdb keeps only in-frame clones here, not all; method: immunoSEQ multiplex PCR. The sample has tens of thousands of clones, about 82% seen once. This CDR3 is 15 amino acids long. Germline CDR1 and CDR2: SGHRS and YFSETQ. With 4 bases clipped from V and 4 bases from J, the junction kept 6 bases outside the gene matches. Material for sequencing was peripheral blood. The chain carries TRBV5-1 and TRBJ2-7; 12 bases are a match to TRBD2. The clonotype was recovered from a human donor in a cohort sampled during active COVID-19. The chain's CDR3 is CASSPSGTSGYEQYF. The CDR3 DNA sequence: TGCGCCAGCAGCCCCTCCGGGACTAGCGGGTACGAGCAGTACTTC.